This is a list of T cell receptor beta chains from one sample in a study of cytomegalovirus exposure and HLA in healthy donors. Sequencing was performed with immunoSEQ multiplex PCR; in TCRdb, only in-frame clones are kept and a portion is missing. Among about 160,000 clones listed, approximately 80% were seen once. The specimen was PBMCs. Receptor source: a young man in good health and CMV-seropositive. The CDR3 runs from the conserved cysteine through the conserved F or W. D genes are given only for firm matches. Clone size is not always given. Where it is, it says once, few, many or a class for expanded clones.

abundance | d_gene | j_gene | v_gene | CDR3nt | CDR3aa
. | . | TRBJ2-7 | TRBV27 | TGTGCCAGCAGTTTCGCGGACACCAACTACGAGCAGTACTTC | CASSFADTNYEQYF
few | . | TRBJ2-7 | TRBV11-2 | TGTGCCAGCAGCTTAGCAGGGTCCTACGAGCAGTACTTC | CASSLAGSYEQYF
. | . | TRBJ2-7 | TRBV27 | TGTGCCAGCAGCTCTCAGGGTATTCCCTACGAGCAGTACTTC | CASSSQGIPYEQYF
. | . | TRBJ2-7 | TRBV5-1 | TGCGCCAGCAGCAACGTGATGGGGGGGCAGGACTACGAGCAGTACTTC | CASSNVMGGQDYEQYF
. | TRBD1 | TRBJ1-6 | TRBV29-1 | TGCAGCGTTGGGGGACAGGATTCACCCCTCCACTTT | CSVGGQDSPLHF
few | TRBD2 | TRBJ2-7 | TRBV4-1 | TGCGCCAGCAGCCGGAGGATGAGCGGGGGGGAAATCTCCTACGAGCAGTACTTC | CASSRRMSGGEISYEQYF
. | . | TRBJ1-3 | TRBV9 | TGTGCCAGCAGCGTAGACAGCTTCTCTGGAAACACCATATATTTT | CASSVDSFSGNTIYF
. | TRBD2 | TRBJ2-5 | TRBV4-1 | TGCGCCAGCAGCCAAGATTTCCTAGCGGGGGGGCCGAACCAAGAGACCCAGTACTTC | CASSQDFLAGGPNQETQYF
. | TRBD1 | TRBJ1-3 | TRBV11-2 | TGTGCCAGCAGCAGCCAAGACAGGGACCCTGGAAACACCATATATTTT | CASSSQDRDPGNTIYF
few | TRBD1 | TRBJ2-2 | TRBV13 | TGTGCCAGCAGCCCCCCCCCGCAGGGGGTGACCGGGGAGCTGTTTTTT | CASSPPPQGVTGELFF
. | . | TRBJ1-5 | TRBV6-1 | TGTGCCAGCAGTGAAGTTGGAGGTTCCAATCAGCCCCAGCATTTT | CASSEVGGSNQPQHF